This T cell receptor (beta chain) was identified during a study of blood T cell repertoires in COVID-19. Study in general: Specimens from acute and convalescent COVID-19 originated in the United States, Italy and Spain. T cells, B-cell-depleted T cells, or PBMCs provided the cDNA or gDNA that served as material.

Trimming removed 3 bases from V and 8 bases from J; junction bases left unmatched: 4. The CDR3 runs to 13 residues. The germline CDR1 and CDR2 sequences are SGDLS and YYNGEE. Methods used by the authors: Nucleated cell number was recorded as an estimate derived from reference gene primer amplification. TCRdb keeps only in-frame clones here, not all; method: immunoSEQ multiplex PCR. Clone size and V and J calls were adopted from that table, with D and trimming inferred from the DNA. The table includes about 70,000 clones, 80% to 90% detected once. Sequenced material: peripheral blood. The V and J genes are TRBV9 and TRBJ2-1; 8 nucleotides match TRBD1. The receptor comes from a woman in her 70s with acute or convalescent COVID-19. The DNA for the CDR3 is TGTGCCAGCAGCGCCGACAGGGGCTATGAGCAGTTCTTC. It codes for CASSADRGYEQFF.